The entry below gives a single TCR beta chain sequence along with its context. The antigen is not known. Distinct nucleotide sequences in the sample also encode this CDR3. This sample was included in a study of cytomegalovirus exposure and HLA in healthy donors. General observations from the study: TCR association rates varied by HLA locus in a later analysis, with DRB1 highest and HLA-C lowest. In a later analysis, productive TCRs from donors in an Asian-associated ancestry cluster reportedly carried fewer N-insertions than the cohort mean. Sequencing likely produced, as an artifact, a cluster of highly shared sequence variants.

Use of 60 Vbeta and 13 Jbeta primers characterized the PCR. Repertoires were generated with immunoSEQ multiplex PCR, while TCRdb's copy carries only in-frame clones and drops some. The data show approximately 140,000 clones, around 79% seen once. The receptor was isolated from a human donor in good health. The sequenced sample consisted of PBMCs.

As DNA, the CDR3 is TGTGCCAGTAGTATATCCGGGGGAAGCAATCAGCCCCAGCATTTT. Its translation: CASSISGGSNQPQHF. The genes are TRBV19 and TRBJ1-5, with TRBD1 as a possible D gene (5 bases). The length of the CDR3 is 15 residues. Germline CDR1 is LNHDA and CDR2 is SQIVND (reference sequence). V was pared by 2 bases and J by 1 base, with 9 bases between.